The source of this T cell receptor (beta chain) is a study of blood T cell repertoires in COVID-19 (TCRdb year 2020). For context, the study as a whole: Samples covering the acute and convalescent phases of COVID-19 were provided by collaborators in the United States, Italy and Spain. Deeply sampled blood TCRbeta repertoires from subjects exposed to, actively infected with, or recovered from COVID-19 were included in the dataset. The repertoires were released in a freely available public database intended as a resource for research on the immune response to SARS-CoV-2. A de-identified subject ID, COVID-19 status, age in years and sex were almost always included in the sample metadata. Samples were obtained from the ongoing ImmuneRACE study (first 160 participants) and from 1,254 subjects provided by 6 global collaborators. HLA class I and class II types, where available, came from metadata supplied by the sample provider rather than from assay-based typing. The prospective study material was composed of cDNA or gDNA derived from T cells, B-cell-depleted T cells, or PBMCs.

TCRbeta CDR3 regions were amplified from genomic DNA using the immunoSEQ Assay, a bias-controlled multiplex PCR. For the original study's pipeline: The number of nucleated cells in each sample was estimated by amplification of reference gene primers within the assay. To quantify the absolute abundance of each unique TCRbeta CDR3 rearrangement, sequence reads were collapsed and filtered. For each sample, productive Simpson clonality was calculated by taking the square root of Simpson's diversity index across productive rearrangements. TCRdb carries this immuneACCESS record with in-frame sequences only. Its versions omit some clonotypes, under half of them owing to an unresolved V gene in the studies checked, with the rest unexplained. V and J calls and clone size are as listed in that table; D and trimming were resolved from the DNA. The sample table lists some 120,000 clones, approximately 80% of them with a count of one. Over 9.5% of the sample comes from the top ten.

For CDR1 and CDR2, the germline V gene (reference sequence) lists SGHNT and YYREEE. V is shortened by 0 bases, J by 0 bases, and the region joining them spans 7 bases. The CDR3 runs 14 amino acids, cysteine and phenylalanine included. Of all the DNA, just the CDR3 is kept, 42 bases in frame from base 1. The investigation overall reported the following: The amount of clinical and demographic metadata varied by source and participant and was provided uncurated.

Each collaborating institution followed its own protocols to collect whole blood in K2EDTA tubes. For TCRbeta analysis, collaborators shipped samples in one of three forms: frozen whole blood, isolated PBMCs, or DNA extracted from either of those sample types. For this clone: This clone's antigen is unknown. One base away there is no much larger clone; base qualities are not given.

The specimen was peripheral blood. This receptor was taken from a man between 60 and 70 years old with acute or convalescent COVID-19. The chain was built from TRBV5-4 and TRBJ2-7, with the identity of the D gene unclear. The nucleotide sequence reads as follows: TGTGCCAGCAGCTTGGGTCGGAGCTCCTACGAGCAGTACTTC. Translated, it gives CASSLGRSSYEQYF.